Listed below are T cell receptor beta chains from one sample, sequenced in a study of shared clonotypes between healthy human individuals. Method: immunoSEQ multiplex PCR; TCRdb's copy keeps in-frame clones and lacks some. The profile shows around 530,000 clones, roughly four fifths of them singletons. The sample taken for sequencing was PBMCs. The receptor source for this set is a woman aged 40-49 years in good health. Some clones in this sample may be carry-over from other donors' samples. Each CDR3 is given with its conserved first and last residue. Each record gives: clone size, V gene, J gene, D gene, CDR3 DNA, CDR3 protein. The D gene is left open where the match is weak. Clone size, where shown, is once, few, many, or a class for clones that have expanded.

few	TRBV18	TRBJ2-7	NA	TGTGCCAGCTCACCCCGAGTGGGTGAGCAGTACTTC	CASSPRVGEQYF
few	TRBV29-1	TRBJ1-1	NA	TGCAGCGTTATGTACACTGAAGCTTTCTTT	CSVMYTEAFF
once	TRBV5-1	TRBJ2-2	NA	TGCGCCAGCGGAAGGACAGAAAACACCGGGGAGCTGTTTTTT	CASGRTENTGELFF
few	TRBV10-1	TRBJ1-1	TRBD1	TGCGCCAGCAGTGAGGCGAGGAGACAGGGGGAAAACACTGAAGCTTTCTTT	CASSEARRQGENTEAFF
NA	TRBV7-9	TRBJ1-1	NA	TGTGCCAGCAGCTTAGTTGGGAGAAACACTGAAGCTTTCTTT	CASSLVGRNTEAFF
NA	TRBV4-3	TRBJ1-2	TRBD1	TGCGCCAGCAGCCAAGAGGGAGGCAGGGGGAACTATGGCTACACCTTC	CASSQEGGRGNYGYTF
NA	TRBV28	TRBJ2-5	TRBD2	TGTGCCAGCAGTTTATCCCGCCCGACTAGCGGACAAGAGACCCAGTACTTC	CASSLSRPTSGQETQYF
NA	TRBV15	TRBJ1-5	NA	TGTGCCACCAGCAGAGATGGTAGGGACAATCAGCCCCAGCATTTT	CATSRDGRDNQPQHF
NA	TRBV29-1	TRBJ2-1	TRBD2	TGCAGCTATAGCGGGAGAGGGTTGTTGAATGAGCAGTTCTTC	CSYSGRGLLNEQFF
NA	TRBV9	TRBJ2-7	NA	TGTGCCAGCAGCCCATCAGGATCCTACGAGCAGTACTTC	CASSPSGSYEQYF
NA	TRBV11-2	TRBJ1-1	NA	TGTGCCAGCAGCTTTGGTGGGGGGACTGAAGCTTTCTTT	CASSFGGGTEAFF
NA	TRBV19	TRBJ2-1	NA	TGTGCCAGTACGCGGGGACTGAACCACAATGAGCAGTTCTTC	CASTRGLNHNEQFF
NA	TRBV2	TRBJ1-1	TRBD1	TGTGCCAGCAGTGGACAGGGAAACACTGAAGCTTTCTTT	CASSGQGNTEAFF
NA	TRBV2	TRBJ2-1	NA	TGTGCCAGCAGTGTGGGACGCTTCGAGCAGTTCTTC	CASSVGRFEQFF
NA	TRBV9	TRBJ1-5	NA	TGTGCCAGCAGCGTAGGGGGAAGGGGCAATCAGCCCCAGCATTTT	CASSVGGRGNQPQHF
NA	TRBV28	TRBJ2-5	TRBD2	TGTGCCAGCAGACTAGCGGGAGAGGGGGAGACCCAGTACTTC	CASRLAGEGETQYF
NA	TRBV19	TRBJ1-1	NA	TGTGCCAGTAGTATTCAGGGCGGTTACACTGAAGCTTTCTTT	CASSIQGGYTEAFF
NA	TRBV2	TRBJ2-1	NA	TGTGCCAGCAGTGAAGAAAAGGGTAATGAGCAGTTCTTC	CASSEEKGNEQFF
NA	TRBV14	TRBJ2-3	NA	TGTGCCAGCAGCCTTTCTTCGGGAGATACGCAGTATTTT	CASSLSSGDTQYF
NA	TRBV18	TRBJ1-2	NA	TGTGCCAGCTCACCGGCCCGTGGGGGTCTATATGGCTACACCTTC	CASSPARGGLYGYTF
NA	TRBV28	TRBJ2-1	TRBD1	TGTGCCAGCAGTAAAGGACAGGGCCGTGAGCAGTTCTTC	CASSKGQGREQFF
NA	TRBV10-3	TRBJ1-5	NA	TGTGCCATCAGTGAGTCAGGGGGCAATCAGCCCCAGCATTTT	CAISESGGNQPQHF
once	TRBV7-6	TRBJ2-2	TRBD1	TGTGCCAGCAGCCCGACGACAGGGGGTCACACCGGGGAGCTGTTTTTT	CASSPTTGGHTGELFF
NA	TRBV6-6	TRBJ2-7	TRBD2	TGTGCCAGCAGTTACGCGGGAGCGATCTCCTACGAGCAGTACTTC	CASSYAGAISYEQYF
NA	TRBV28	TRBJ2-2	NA	TGTGCCAGCAAGGGCCCTGTGTTGGTGCTGTTTTTT	CASKGPVLVLFF
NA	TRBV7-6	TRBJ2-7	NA	TGTGCCAGCAGCTTAGCGGGAGTTGACGAGCAGTACTTC	CASSLAGVDEQYF
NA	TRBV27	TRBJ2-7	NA	TGTGCCAGCAGTTTATCCGCGACACGGGCGATCAGGCAGTACTTC	CASSLSATRAIRQYF
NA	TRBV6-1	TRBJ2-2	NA	TGTGCCAGCAGTGCCTACCGGGGGGCAGCCTTCCCCACCGGGGAGCTGTTTTTT	CASSAYRGAAFPTGELFF
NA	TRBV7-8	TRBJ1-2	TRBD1	TGTGCCAGCAGCTTAGTCCCGGGACAGGGTTCTAACTATGGCTACACCTTC	CASSLVPGQGSNYGYTF
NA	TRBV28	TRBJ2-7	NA	TGTGCCAGCAGACCCGGGGTCTCCTACGAGCAGTACTTC	CASRPGVSYEQYF
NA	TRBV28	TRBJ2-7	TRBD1	TGTGCCAGCAATCCGACAGGGGGTGAAGGCTACGAGCAGTACTTC	CASNPTGGEGYEQYF
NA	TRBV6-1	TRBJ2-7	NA	TGTGCCAGCACAACGGAGACCTACGAGCAGTACTTC	CASTTETYEQYF
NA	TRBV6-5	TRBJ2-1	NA	TGTGCCAGCAGTTACTCAGGCGGGATCCATGAGCAGTTCTTC	CASSYSGGIHEQFF
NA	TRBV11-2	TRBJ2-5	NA	TGTGCCAGCAGCCCCGCCGGGCAGGGTGGTGGTGAGACCCAGTACTTC	CASSPAGQGGGETQYF
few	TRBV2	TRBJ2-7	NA	TGTGCCAGCAGGGGGGACGGCGAGCACGAGCAGTACTTC	CASRGDGEHEQYF
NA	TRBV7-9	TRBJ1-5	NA	TGTGCCAGCAGCTTAGAACAGGGGCCCCAGCATTTT	CASSLEQGPQHF
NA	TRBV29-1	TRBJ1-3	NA	TGCAGCGTTGAATACGGAAACACCATATATTTT	CSVEYGNTIYF
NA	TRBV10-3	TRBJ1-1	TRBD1	TGTGCCATCAGGGGGGGCCCCACAGGGGCGAACACTGAAGCTTTCTTT	CAIRGGPTGANTEAFF
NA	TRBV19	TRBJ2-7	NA	TGTGCCAGTAGTAAGGGCTCGGCCTACGAGCAGTACTTC	CASSKGSAYEQYF
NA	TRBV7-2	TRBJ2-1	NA	TGTGCCAGCAGCCTCTTCGCTGGACAGTTTTACAATGAGCAGTTCTTC	CASSLFAGQFYNEQFF
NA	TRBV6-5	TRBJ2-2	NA	TGTGCCAGCAGACCTCTAAACACCGGGGAGCTGTTTTTC	CASRPLNTGELFF
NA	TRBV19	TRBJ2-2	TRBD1	TGTGCCAGTAGTATAGGGGGGACAGGGGACGGAACCGGGGAGCTGTTTTTT	CASSIGGTGDGTGELFF
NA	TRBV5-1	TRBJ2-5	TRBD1	TGCGCCAGCAATCGCCCAATGGGACAGGGGTTAGAGACCCAGTACTTC	CASNRPMGQGLETQYF
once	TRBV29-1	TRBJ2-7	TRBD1	TGCAGCGTTGGGGCGACAGGGGCCAACTACGAGCAGTACTTC	CSVGATGANYEQYF
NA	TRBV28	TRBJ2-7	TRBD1	TGTGCCAGCACTACTCCGGGGACAGGGGCCTCCTACGAGCAGTACTTC	CASTTPGTGASYEQYF
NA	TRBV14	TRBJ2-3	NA	TGTGCCAGCAGCCCGGCCCTAGGAAGCACAGATACGCAGTATTTT	CASSPALGSTDTQYF
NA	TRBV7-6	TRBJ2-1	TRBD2	TGTGCCAGCAGCTTAAACGGGACTAGCGGGAGGAAGTCCTACAATGAGCAGTTCTTC	CASSLNGTSGRKSYNEQFF
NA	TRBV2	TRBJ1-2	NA	TGTGCCAGCAGTGTTCTCAGGCATGGCTACACCTTC	CASSVLRHGYTF
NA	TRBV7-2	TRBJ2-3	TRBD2	TGTGCCAGCAGCTCCCCGTTAGCGGGGTATAGCACAGATACGCAGTATTTT	CASSSPLAGYSTDTQYF
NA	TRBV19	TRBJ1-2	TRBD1	TGTGCCAGTAGTTTTCGACCGGGACAGAAATATGGCTACACCTTC	CASSFRPGQKYGYTF